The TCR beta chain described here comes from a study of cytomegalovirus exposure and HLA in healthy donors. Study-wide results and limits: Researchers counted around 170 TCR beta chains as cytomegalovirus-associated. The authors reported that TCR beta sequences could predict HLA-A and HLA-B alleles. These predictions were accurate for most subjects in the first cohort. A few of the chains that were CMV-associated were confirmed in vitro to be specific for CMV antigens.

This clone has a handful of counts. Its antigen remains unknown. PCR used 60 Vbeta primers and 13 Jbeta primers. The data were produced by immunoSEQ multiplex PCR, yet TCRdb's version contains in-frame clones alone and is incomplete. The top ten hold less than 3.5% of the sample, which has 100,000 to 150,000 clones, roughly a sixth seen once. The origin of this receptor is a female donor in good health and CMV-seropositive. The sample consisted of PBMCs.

CDR3 region: CAWNPDKGSNYGYTF. CDR3 DNA: TGTGCCTGGAACCCGGACAAAGGCTCTAACTATGGCTACACCTTC. The chain combines TRBV30 with TRBJ1-2, with a weak D call TRBD1 (5 bases). Germline-derived CDR1 and CDR2 are GTSNPN and SVGIG (reference sequence). V lost 4 bases and J lost 0, with 15 bases in between. The CDR3 contains 15 residues.